Listed below are T cell receptor beta chains from one sample, sequenced in a study of T cells in Graves' hyperthyroidism and ophthalmopathy. One entry per CDR3 protein, called by TCRdb with MiXCR from the multiplex PCR reads. The repertoire has 500,000 to 550,000 distinct CDR3 sequences, 15% to 20% of them found once; the top ten carry about half. The source material was blood. Receptor source: a man aged 40-50 years with Graves' ophthalmopathy. Both conserved end residues are part of each CDR3.

V gene: TRBV12-3/TRBV12-4; CDR3 protein: CASSLGGQGNEQFF
V gene: TRBV19; CDR3 protein: CASTGQGTLSGNTIYF
V gene: TRBV27; CDR3 protein: CASSSQTSGANVLTF
V gene: TRBV5-4; CDR3 protein: CASSLGGTDLYGYTF
V gene: TRBV15; CDR3 protein: CATSPGERGASTDTQYF
V gene: TRBV30; CDR3 protein: CAWSVQGSSRETQYF
V gene: TRBV20-1; CDR3 protein: CSAGKGEAFF
V gene: TRBV18; CDR3 protein: CASSPPRDRVVGNTEAFF
V gene: TRBV4-3; CDR3 protein: CASSQDAASNSPLHF
V gene: TRBV20-1; CDR3 protein: CSALTGVHGYTF
V gene: TRBV2; CDR3 protein: CASSATSGGAGEQYF
V gene: TRBV20-1; CDR3 protein: CNARVVPADSDEQFF
V gene: TRBV19; CDR3 protein: CASSTRYRNTEAFF
V gene: TRBV4-3; CDR3 protein: CASSQETGGVYEQYF
V gene: TRBV24-1; CDR3 protein: CATSDRQRPDTQYF
V gene: TRBV7-6; CDR3 protein: CASSFLGAGTTDTQYF
V gene: TRBV6-1; CDR3 protein: CASGDRVGQPQHF
V gene: TRBV28; CDR3 protein: CASSVTLAGGGELFF
V gene: TRBV30; CDR3 protein: CATQGDRNTEAFF
V gene: TRBV4-1; CDR3 protein: CASSQDPLGRLGPGYTF
V gene: TRBV29-1; CDR3 protein: CSVRGTGSNTEAFF
V gene: TRBV5-1; CDR3 protein: CASSLRGFANEKLFF